One and the same sample provided the 10 T cell receptor beta chains below, sequenced in a study of blood T cell dynamics during melanoma immunotherapy (TCRdb year 2020). Receptor libraries were prepared by the immunoSEQ multiplex PCR assay. What TCRdb holds here is the immuneACCESS table cut down to in-frame rearrangements. Part of the clones is not present; checked against another copy, under half of the missing clones reflect an unresolved V gene, and the others are unexplained. Present in this sample are 16,000 or so clones, about nine tenths of which were seen just once. The ten largest clones take up 1.8% of the sample. The time point label on this specimen signifies: pre-treatment baseline. The specimen comprised blood, sampled from a patient treated with checkpoint blockade. The receptors originated from a human donor with melanoma.

The CDR3 spells CASDGQNIAEAFF. The CDR3 DNA reads as TGTGCCAGCGACGGACAGAACATTGCTGAAGCTTTCTTT. The gene calls are TRBV2 and TRBJ1-1; maybe TRBD1 (6 bases). Trimming took off 8 bases at V and 6 bases at J, with 16 bases between the two ends. The CDR3 has 13 amino acids. Germline CDR1 SNHLY, CDR2 FYNNEI.

The rearrangement joins TRBV19 to TRBJ1-2; 7 nucleotides agree with TRBD1. Germline V lookup: CDR1 LNHDA, CDR2 SQIVND (reference sequence). This CDR3 spans 15 amino acids. The ends lost 0 bases at V and 3 bases at J; junction bases unmatched: 4. The CDR3 protein is CASSIDRTGHYGYTF. CDR3 nucleotides: TGTGCCAGTAGTATAGATCGGACAGGACACTATGGCTACACCTTC.

This clone was seen a single time. This chain uses TRBV5-4 with TRBJ2-3; 8 bases line up with TRBD2. This CDR3 has 16 residues. Germline values: CDR1 SGHNT, CDR2 YYREEE (reference sequence). V was clipped by 0 bases and J by 1 base; unmatched bases: 4. The DNA for the CDR3 is TGTGCCAGCAGCTTGGATTCGCGGGGGGGCACAGATACGCAGTATTTT. Translated: CASSLDSRGGTDTQYF.

In DNA, the CDR3 is TGTGCCAGCAGTGGACCTACAGGGAGCTCCTATAATTCACCCCTCCACTTT. It is translated as CASSGPTGSSYNSPLHF. This rearrangement joins TRBV6-1 to TRBJ1-6; maybe TRBD1 (6 bases). Germline V gene lookup returns CDR1 MNHNS and CDR2 SASEGT. This CDR3 has 17 residues. Trimming left V 4 bases short and J 0 bases short, with 13 bases between.

The chain uses TRBV6-1 and TRBJ1-1, with D unclear. CDR3 length equals 14 residues. In germline, CDR1 is MNHNS, CDR2 SASEGT. V lost 6 bases to trimming and J lost 2 bases, with 13 bases between them. The CDR3 loop is CASRMTRVNTEAFF. CDR3 DNA: TGTGCCAGCAGGATGACCCGGGTCAACACTGAAGCTTTCTTT.

The chain carries TRBV7-2 and TRBJ1-1, with a possible D match to TRBD1 (6 bases). V lost 7 bases to trimming and J lost 4 bases, with 16 bases between them. CDR1 and CDR2 (germline): SGHTA, FQGNSA. This CDR3 is built from 14 residues. In nucleotides, the CDR3 is TGTGCCAGCAAACTGGGGGCAGGTCGCACTGAAGCTTTCTTT. Translating gives CASKLGAGRTEAFF.

This clone came up a few times. The rearrangement joins TRBV7-9 to TRBJ2-2; the D gene is possibly TRBD1 (6 bases). Germline CDR1 SEHNR, CDR2 FQNEAQ (reference sequence). V was clipped by 5 bases and J by 2 bases, with 12 bases between them. CDR3 length: 15 amino acids. CDR3 sequence: CASSIRDINTGELFF. The CDR3 coding sequence is TGTGCCAGCAGCATCCGGGACATTAACACCGGGGAGCTGTTTTTT.

The chain recombines TRBV4-2 with TRBJ2-3, with 7 nucleotides matching TRBD2. The CDR3 spans 16 residues. The germline gives CDR1 LGHNA, CDR2 YNFKEQ. Trimming cost V 1 base and J 6 bases; bases outside gene matches: 10. CDR3 amino acids: CASSQAHAGDFDTQYF. CDR3 bases: TGTGCCAGCAGCCAAGCGCACGCGGGAGATTTCGATACGCAGTATTTT.

The rearrangement links TRBV7-2 to TRBJ1-6; possibly TRBD1 for D (5 bases). CDR1 and CDR2 (germline): SGHTA, FQGNSA. This CDR3 is 14 amino acids long. The germline V and J ends were trimmed by 3 bases and 9 bases, with 12 bases remaining between them. The CDR3 sequence: CASSFRDQVSPLHF. Here the CDR3 DNA reads TGTGCCAGCAGCTTCCGGGACCAGGTTTCACCCCTCCACTTT.

This chain joins TRBV19 and TRBJ2-6; D is ambiguous. Germline V gives CDR1 LNHDA, CDR2 SQIVND (reference sequence). This CDR3 is 14 amino acids long. Trimming removed 7 bases at V and 2 bases at J, with 9 bases between. CDR3: CASIPYTGANVLTF. The CDR3 DNA reads as TGTGCCAGTATCCCCTACACTGGGGCCAACGTCCTGACTTTC.